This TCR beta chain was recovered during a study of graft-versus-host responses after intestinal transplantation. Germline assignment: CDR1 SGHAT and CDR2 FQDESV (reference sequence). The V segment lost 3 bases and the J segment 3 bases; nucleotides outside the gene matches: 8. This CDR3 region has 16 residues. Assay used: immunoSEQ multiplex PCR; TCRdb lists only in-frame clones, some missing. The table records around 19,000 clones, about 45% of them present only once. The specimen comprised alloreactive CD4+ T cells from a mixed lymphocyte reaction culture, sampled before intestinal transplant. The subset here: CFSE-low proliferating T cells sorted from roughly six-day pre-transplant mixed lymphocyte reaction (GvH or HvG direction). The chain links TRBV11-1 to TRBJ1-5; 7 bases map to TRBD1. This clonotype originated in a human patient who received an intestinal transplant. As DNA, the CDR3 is TGTGCCAGCAGCTTCCCGGACGGACAGGACAATCAGCCCCAGCATTTT. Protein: CASSFPDGQDNQPQHF.